Listed below are T cell receptor beta chains from one sample, sequenced in a study of beta chain features in type 1 diabetes. The repertoire was sequenced with immunoSEQ multiplex PCR; TCRdb's copy has only in-frame clones and lacks some. The repertoire includes 95,000 to 150,000 clones, around 17% of them detected once, and 2% to 3% sits in the top ten. Specimen: central memory CD4+ T cells from blood. Source of these receptors: a man aged 30 to 39 with type 1 diabetes. Both conserved end residues are part of each CDR3. D genes are given only for firm matches. Size tells how often a clone was seen (once, few, many) or the class of an expanded clone, and some rows leave it out.

TRBJ2-7	TRBD1	many	TRBV11-2	TGTGCCAGCAGCTTCGACCGGGACAGGGACTACGAGCAGTACTTC	CASSFDRDRDYEQYF
TRBJ1-2	-	few	TRBV9	TGTGCCAGCAGCGTAGACACGGGGAGAGTCCATGGCTACACCTTC	CASSVDTGRVHGYTF
TRBJ2-1	TRBD1	few	TRBV7-2	TGTGCCAGCAGCTTCCGGGACAGGGCATACAATGAGCAGTTCTTC	CASSFRDRAYNEQFF
TRBJ2-5	-	-	TRBV7-2	TGTGCCAGCAGCTTCAGTGTGGAGACCCAGTACTTC	CASSFSVETQYF
TRBJ2-3	TRBD1	many	TRBV25-1	TGTGCCAGCAGCACAGGACAGGTCGCAACAGATACGCAGTATTTT	CASSTGQVATDTQYF
TRBJ2-5	-	-	TRBV29-1	TGCAGCGTTAGACCCTCAGAGACCCAGTACTTC	CSVRPSETQYF
TRBJ1-4	-	-	TRBV12-1	TGTGCCAGCAGTTTTGAAAAACTGTTTTTT	CASSFEKLFF
TRBJ2-1	-	-	TRBV5-1	TGCGCCAGCGGGACGCGTAGCTCCTACAATGAGCAGTTCTTC	CASGTRSSYNEQFF
TRBJ2-3	-	-	TRBV5-1	TGCGCCAGCAGCTTACTAGCAGCCTCAGATACGCAGTATTTT	CASSLLAASDTQYF
TRBJ1-5	-	-	TRBV9	TGTGCCAGCAGCGAGACCGCGTATAGCAATCAGCCCCAGCATTTT	CASSETAYSNQPQHF
TRBJ2-7	-	few	TRBV11-1	TGTGCCAGCAGCCCACCCTTCCGGCAGGGTGTCCACGAGCAGTACTTC	CASSPPFRQGVHEQYF
TRBJ1-4	-	few	TRBV29-1	TGCAGCGCTCGACAGCCTAATGAAAAACTGTTTTTT	CSARQPNEKLFF
TRBJ2-5	-	-	TRBV7-9	TGTGCCAGCAGCCCCCCCCAGGGTAAAGAGACCCAGTACTTC	CASSPPQGKETQYF
TRBJ2-3	-	few	TRBV25-1	TGTGCCAGCAGTGAATATAGGGCCAGGGCCACAGATACGCAGTATTTT	CASSEYRARATDTQYF
TRBJ1-3	-	many	TRBV7-2	TGTGCCAGCAGCTTAGATGGCGGCCCGGGAAACACCATATATTTT	CASSLDGGPGNTIYF
TRBJ2-6	-	few	TRBV7-2	TGTGCCAGCAGCCCCCGCGGGGCTGGGGCCAACGTCCTGACTTTC	CASSPRGAGANVLTF
TRBJ2-5	TRBD2	-	TRBV29-1	TGTAGCGTTGAACGACTAGCGGGGGATGCGGGAGAGACCCAGTACTTC	CSVERLAGDAGETQYF
TRBJ2-7	-	few	TRBV30	TGTGCCTGGAGTCCAACCTCCTACGAGCAGTACTTC	CAWSPTSYEQYF
TRBJ1-2	-	many	TRBV7-9	TGTGCCAGCAGTCATGCAGACTATGGCTACACCTTC	CASSHADYGYTF
TRBJ2-7	TRBD1	few	TRBV4-3	TGCGCCAGCAGCCAAGATCGGACAGGGGGCTACGAGCAGTACTTC	CASSQDRTGGYEQYF
TRBJ1-1	-	-	TRBV14	TGTGCCAGCAGCCAAGATGTTAGGACGGACACTGAAGCTTTCTTT	CASSQDVRTDTEAFF
TRBJ2-2	-	few	TRBV29-1	TGCAGCACATGGCGGAGGGCCACCGGGGAGCTGTTTTTT	CSTWRRATGELFF
TRBJ2-3	TRBD1	few	TRBV5-1	TGCGCCAGCAGCGGAGAGGGGGCGGCGCAGTATTTT	CASSGEGAAQYF
TRBJ1-3	-	few	TRBV5-5	TGTGCCAGCAGCTTGGACAGCGAACTCTCTGGAAACACCATATATTTT	CASSLDSELSGNTIYF
TRBJ2-5	TRBD2	-	TRBV7-2	TGTGCCAGCAGCCTAACTAGCGGAGAGACCCAGTACTTC	CASSLTSGETQYF
TRBJ1-4	TRBD1	-	TRBV25-1	TGTGCCAGCAGTGAAACCAGACAGGGCGCGGAAAAACTGTTTTTT	CASSETRQGAEKLFF
TRBJ2-2	TRBD1	-	TRBV4-3	TGCGCCAGCAGCCTCGACAGGGCCACCGGGGAGCTGTTTTTT	CASSLDRATGELFF